This entry features one TCR beta chain sequence. These data originate in a study of blood T cell repertoires in COVID-19. Whole-study context: The United States, Italy and Spain supplied acute and convalescent COVID-19 samples. T cells, B-cell-depleted T cells, or PBMCs provided the cDNA or gDNA that served as material.

Original processing notes: Reference gene primer amplification yielded estimated nucleated cell counts. The table came from immunoSEQ multiplex PCR; TCRdb's copy has only in-frame clones and leaves some out. V, J and clone size reflect that table, while D and trimming were determined from the DNA. The sample comprises fewer than 200,000 clones, around 82% of which are singletons, and roughly 1.2% rests with the top ten. Input material: peripheral blood. This receptor was obtained from a man in his sixties who had recovered from COVID-19.

CDR3 protein: CASSYQNYGYTF. The CDR3 bases are TGTGCCAGCAGTTATCAGAACTATGGCTACACCTTC. The chain joins TRBV6-5 to TRBJ1-2; D is ambiguous. Looked up from germline, CDR1 is MNHEY and CDR2 is SVGAGI. This CDR3 has 12 residues. Trimming left V 3 bases short and J 2 bases short, with 4 bases between.